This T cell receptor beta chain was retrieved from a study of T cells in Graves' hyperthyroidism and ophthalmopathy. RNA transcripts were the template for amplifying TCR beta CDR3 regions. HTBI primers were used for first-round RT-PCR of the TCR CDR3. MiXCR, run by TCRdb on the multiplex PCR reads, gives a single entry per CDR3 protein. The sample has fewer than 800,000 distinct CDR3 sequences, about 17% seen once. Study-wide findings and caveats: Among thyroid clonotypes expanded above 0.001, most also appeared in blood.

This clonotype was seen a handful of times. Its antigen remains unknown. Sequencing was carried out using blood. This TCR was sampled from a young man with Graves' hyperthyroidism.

The CDR3 spells CASSVTETAYNEQFF. The CDR3 nucleotides read TGTGCCAGCAGCGTCACTGAGACAGCCTACAATGAGCAGTTCTTC. The V call is TRBV9, the J call TRBJ2-1; D may be TRBD1 (5 bases). Per germline, CDR1 SGDLS and CDR2 YYNGEE. The CDR3 length is 15 residues. Trimming pared 2 bases from V and 2 bases from J, leaving 11 bases between.